The 19 T cell receptor beta chains reported below all come from one sample, sequenced in a study of CD8+ T cells in alopecia areata. Sequencing relied on a cDNA template that was reverse transcribed from extracted RNA. TCRdb's copy holds only in-frame clones and misses some; the assay was immunoSEQ multiplex PCR. This sample has around 190,000 clones, with just over 55% found just once. The sample was CD8+ T cells sorted from blood. The receptor source for this set is a human donor in good health.

The J gene is TRBJ2-1, the V gene TRBV29-1, with 8 bases lining up with TRBD2. This CDR3 has 14 residues. Germline CDR1 is SQVTM and CDR2 is ANQGSEA. V dropped 7 bases and J dropped 0; count of bases not matched to a gene: 5. CDR3 amino acids: CSAGGDPSYNEQFF. The CDR3, as DNA: TGCAGCGCCGGGGGGGATCCCTCCTACAATGAGCAGTTCTTC.

The V call is TRBV9, the J call TRBJ2-7, with 7 bases lining up with TRBD2. In germline, CDR1 is SGDLS, CDR2 YYNGEE. The CDR3 has 15 amino acids. V shed 3 bases, J shed 7 bases, and the junction held 13 bases outside the gene matches. The CDR3 protein is CASSALRDYSGEQYF. CDR3 nucleotides: TGTGCCAGCAGCGCACTACGGGACTACTCCGGAGAGCAGTACTTC.

The sample holds one count of this clone. The rearrangement uses TRBV7-9 and TRBJ1-2; D perhaps matches TRBD1 (6 bases). With 5 bases removed from V and 4 bases from J, the gap between germline ends came to 20 bases. Germline assignment: CDR1 SEHNR and CDR2 FQNEAQ (reference sequence). CDR3 length equals 16 residues. The CDR3 is CASSPKNRVDGYGYTF. In DNA, the CDR3 is TGTGCCAGCAGCCCGAAAAACAGGGTAGATGGCTATGGCTACACCTTC.

The chain carries TRBV29-1 and TRBJ1-2; no clear D. Trimming removed 7 bases at V and 0 bases at J, with 9 bases between. Germline CDR1 reads SQVTM; CDR2 reads ANQGSEA. There are 12 residues in the CDR3. CDR3 sequence (DNA): TGCAGCGAACATGGACCTAACTATGGCTACACCTTC. Its protein product is CSEHGPNYGYTF.

The chain links TRBV4-1 to TRBJ2-3; TRBD2 aligns across 8 bases. The CDR3 has 16 residues. J lost 1 base, V lost 4 bases, and 7 bases had no gene match. CDR1 is MGHRA, CDR2 YSYEKL, per germline. The CDR3 DNA reads TGCGCCAGCAGCCCGGACTGGCGGGGGGGCACAGATACGCAGTATTTT. The encoded protein is CASSPDWRGGTDTQYF.

The table lists this clone with many counts. This chain joins TRBV5-8 and TRBJ2-1; D gene ambiguous. CDR1 and CDR2 from the germline V gene are SGHTS and YDEGEE. V was clipped by 4 bases and J by 5 bases, with 10 bases between them. This CDR3 has 13 residues. In nucleotides, the CDR3 is TGTGCCAGCAGCCAAGAACTGCACAATGAGCAGTTCTTC. Amino acid sequence: CASSQELHNEQFF.

This clone was seen only a few times. J is TRBJ2-3 and V is TRBV29-1; 7 bases are a match to TRBD1. Per the germline V gene, CDR1 is SQVTM and CDR2 is ANQGSEA. This CDR3 contains 12 residues. V lost 7 bases and J lost 3; bases outside the gene matches: 4. The CDR3 DNA reads TGCAGCGATAAGGACAGGACAGATACGCAGTATTTT. Protein product: CSDKDRTDTQYF.

The V and J genes are TRBV29-1 and TRBJ2-3; 9 bases fit TRBD1. CDR1 and CDR2 from the germline V gene are SQVTM and ANQGSEA. Losses at the gene ends were 3 bases for V and 3 bases for J; bases not matched to a gene: 1. This CDR3 has 13 amino acids. The DNA of the CDR3 is TGCAGCGTTGAGACAGGGGGGACAGATACGCAGTATTTT. Amino acids: CSVETGGTDTQYF.

The rearrangement links TRBV7-9 to TRBJ2-7, with D tentatively TRBD1 or TRBD2 (5 bases each). The CDR3 spans 16 residues. The V and J ends lost 3 bases and 0 bases respectively, with 15 bases between them. Germline CDR1 and CDR2: SEHNR and FQNEAQ (reference sequence). CDR3 nucleotide sequence: TGTGCCAGCAGCTTTTCTACGGGGCTCCACTCCTACGAGCAGTACTTC. This gives the protein CASSFSTGLHSYEQYF.

This clone was seen a handful of times. This CDR3 reads CASSSGYGYTF. The DNA for the CDR3 is TGTGCCAGCAGCTCAGGGTACGGCTACACCTTC. The gene calls are TRBV13 and TRBJ1-2, with a tentative D call TRBD1 (5 bases). V was pared by 4 bases and J by 8 bases, with 8 bases between. Germline CDR1 reads PRHDT; CDR2 reads FYEKMQ (reference sequence). The CDR3 is 11 amino acids. Full variable domain (remainder filled in from reference TRBV13 and TRBJ1-2): AAGVIQSPRHLIKEKRETATLKCYPIPRHDTVYWYQQGPGQDPQFLISFYEKMQSDKGSIPDRFSAQQFSDYHSELNMSSLELGDSALYFCASSSGYGYTFGSGTRLTVV.

This clone was seen a few times. This rearrangement joins TRBV6-5 to TRBJ1-2; the D gene is possibly TRBD1 (6 bases). The CDR3 spans 13 residues. From germline, CDR1 is MNHEY and CDR2 SVGAGI. Trimming stripped 2 bases from V and 8 bases from J, with 12 bases between. This CDR3 reads CASSYGGADGYTF. CDR3 in DNA: TGTGCCAGCAGTTACGGGGGGGCTGACGGCTACACCTTC.

The chain is built from TRBV5-1 and TRBJ2-3; no definite D call. Germline V lookup: CDR1 SGHRS, CDR2 YFSETQ. There are 12 residues in the CDR3. V dropped 5 bases and J dropped 4 bases, with 8 bases sitting between them. CDR3 nucleotide sequence: TGCGCCAGCAGGAGTAAAGCAGATACGCAGTATTTT. This translates into CASRSKADTQYF.

V and J are TRBV25-1 and TRBJ2-5; 8 bases agree with TRBD1. Germline V gene data show CDR1 as MGHDK and CDR2 as SYGVNS. V lost 7 bases and J lost 2; bases outside the gene matches: 0. CDR3 size: 12 residues. CDR3 protein: CASNRGQETQYF. In nucleotides, the CDR3 is TGTGCCAGCAACAGGGGGCAAGAGACCCAGTACTTC.

In DNA, the CDR3 is TGTGCCAGCAGCAGGGGACAGGGCCCCAAAAACATTCAGTACTTC. Protein: CASSRGQGPKNIQYF. The chain employs TRBV13 and TRBJ2-4, with 9 positions matching TRBD1. In germline, CDR1 is PRHDT, CDR2 FYEKMQ (reference sequence). Unmatched junction bases numbered 4, after V lost 5 bases and J lost 2 bases. The CDR3 loop spans 15 amino acids.

The chain is built from TRBV7-9 and TRBJ2-2; unclear D gene. This CDR3 is built from 11 residues. Germline CDR1 and CDR2: SEHNR and FQNEAQ (reference sequence). The CDR3 DNA reads TGTGGGACGGATAACACCGGGGAGCTGTTTTTT. Residues: CGTDNTGELFF.

The CDR3 loop reads CSVVRGGSVGGELFF. CDR3 nucleotides: TGCAGCGTTGTAAGGGGAGGTTCCGTTGGCGGGGAGCTGTTTTTT. This rearrangement joins TRBV29-1 to TRBJ2-2, with D possibly matching TRBD2 (6 bases). The germline gives CDR1 SQVTM, CDR2 ANQGSEA. This CDR3 is 15 amino acids long. V was trimmed by 4 bases and J by 7 bases, leaving 19 bases between them.

The chain recombines TRBV6-5 with TRBJ2-5; D ambiguous. The CDR3 runs 12 residues. V lost 8 bases to trimming and J lost 4 bases, with 11 bases between them. Looked up from germline, CDR1 is MNHEY and CDR2 is SVGAGI. CDR3 nucleotides: TGTGCCAGCGGTCCCAACCCAGAGACCCAGTACTTC. Translating it yields CASGPNPETQYF.

The chain carries TRBV27 and TRBJ2-7, with 10 nucleotides matching TRBD1. The V gene's germline CDR1 is MNHEY and CDR2 SMNVEV (reference sequence). The CDR3 covers 17 residues. V dropped 5 bases and J dropped 2; count of bases not matched to a gene: 12. CDR3 coding DNA: TGTGCCAGCAGTCTCACACACACGGGACAGGGGACCTACGAGCAGTACTTC. The encoded protein is CASSLTHTGQGTYEQYF.

The CDR3 region has the DNA TGTGCCAGCAGCTTAGGAAACGCGGAGACCCAGTACTTC. This codes for CASSLGNAETQYF. This chain joins TRBV11-2 and TRBJ2-5; D uncertain. V was cut by 1 base and J by 5 bases, with 8 bases left in between. Germline CDR1 is SGHAT and CDR2 is FQNNGV. The CDR3 has 13 residues.